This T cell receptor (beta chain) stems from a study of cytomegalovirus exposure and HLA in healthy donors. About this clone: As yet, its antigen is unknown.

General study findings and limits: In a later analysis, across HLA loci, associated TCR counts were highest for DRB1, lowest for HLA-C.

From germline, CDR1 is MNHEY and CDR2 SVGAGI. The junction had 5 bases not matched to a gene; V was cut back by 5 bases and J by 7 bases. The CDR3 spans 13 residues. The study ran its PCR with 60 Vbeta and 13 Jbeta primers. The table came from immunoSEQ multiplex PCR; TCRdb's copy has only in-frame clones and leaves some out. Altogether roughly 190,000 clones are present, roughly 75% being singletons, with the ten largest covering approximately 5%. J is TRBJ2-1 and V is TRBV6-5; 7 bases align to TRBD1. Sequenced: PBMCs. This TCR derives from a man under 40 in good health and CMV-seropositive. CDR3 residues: CASSKGGPNEQFF. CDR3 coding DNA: TGTGCCAGCAGTAAAGGGGGCCCGAATGAGCAGTTCTTC.